This is a list of T cell receptor beta chains from one sample in a study of T cells in localized non-small cell lung cancer. Repertoires were generated with immunoSEQ multiplex PCR, while TCRdb's copy carries only in-frame clones and drops some. The sample lists over 20,000 clones, over 65% occurring once. The sample in question was PBMCs, obtained before any cancer treatment. These receptors were collected from a woman aged 40-75 years with stage II squamous cell lung carcinoma. Each CDR3 is given with its conserved first and last residue. The D gene is left open where the match is weak.

d_call	cdr3_length	v_call	cdr3_aa
.	15	TRBV19	CASRQTGTSGNTIYF
.	15	TRBV10-2	CASSESREVSDEQFF
TRBD1	14	TRBV7-2	CASSSTGAADTQYF
.	12	TRBV28	CASTTAKETQYF
.	14	TRBV4-3	CASSQGHGGRRYTF
TRBD2	14	TRBV7-2	CASSNSGRDYEQYF
.	13	TRBV7-2	CASSLSFGEKLFF
TRBD1	15	TRBV5-5	CASSLEGALFYEQYF
.	13	TRBV7-2	CASSLPATGELFF
.	13	TRBV6-1	CASRGESNQPQHF
.	15	TRBV7-8	CASSLGRLLSYEQYF
.	14	TRBV19	CASSSLDIMGGYTF
.	15	TRBV6-1	CASSWEEQGLGGYTF
TRBD2	15	TRBV9	CASSSAGVRDNEQFF
TRBD1	17	TRBV4-3	CASSQEYGQGRTDTQYF
.	13	TRBV5-4	CASSLGGNYEQYF
.	14	TRBV6-6	CASSSIGPNNEQFF
.	17	TRBV19	CASSIGGRGWGNYGYTF
.	12	TRBV28	CASSLINTEAFF
.	14	TRBV5-1	CASSLANIPDTQYF
TRBD1	15	TRBV4-3	CASSQEGTGGIGQFF
.	17	TRBV28	CASSLPEQGFSGNTIYF
TRBD1	13	TRBV5-8	CASSRQGGYGYTF
.	15	TRBV27	CASSSTPQGLYGYTF
.	15	TRBV9	CASSVGLFEDYEQYF
.	16	TRBV7-2	CASRLYHSLNTGELFF
.	15	TRBV18	CASSPQRVSGNTIYF
TRBD1	16	TRBV4-1	CASSQGLQGARQPQHF
.	10	TRBV11-3	CASSPHEQFF
TRBD2	16	TRBV7-9	CASSLGGTSGTDTQYF
.	18	TRBV18	CASSPPNRGVIGTDTQYF
.	15	TRBV4-3	CASSQKGAAGNTIYF
TRBD1	15	TRBV5-6	CASSLRTGFNEKLFF
.	14	TRBV30	CAWTGTGSGNTIYF
.	14	TRBV28	CASSFYRASGEQFF
TRBD1	17	TRBV19	CASSMGQLSSGANVLTF
.	16	TRBV11-2	CASSSPGRSSYNEQFF
.	12	TRBV29-1	CSVVGRNEKLFF
.	16	TRBV10-1	CASSGLPGPDYNEQFF
TRBD1	14	TRBV18	CASSNRDREETQYF
.	15	TRBV7-2	CASSWRFTSNQPQHF
.	14	TRBV7-2	CASSPGSSNQPQHF
.	15	TRBV6-6	CASSYSGGGLETQYF
.	12	TRBV5-1	CASSLLEDEQFF
.	13	TRBV7-9	CASRGWGDDEQYF